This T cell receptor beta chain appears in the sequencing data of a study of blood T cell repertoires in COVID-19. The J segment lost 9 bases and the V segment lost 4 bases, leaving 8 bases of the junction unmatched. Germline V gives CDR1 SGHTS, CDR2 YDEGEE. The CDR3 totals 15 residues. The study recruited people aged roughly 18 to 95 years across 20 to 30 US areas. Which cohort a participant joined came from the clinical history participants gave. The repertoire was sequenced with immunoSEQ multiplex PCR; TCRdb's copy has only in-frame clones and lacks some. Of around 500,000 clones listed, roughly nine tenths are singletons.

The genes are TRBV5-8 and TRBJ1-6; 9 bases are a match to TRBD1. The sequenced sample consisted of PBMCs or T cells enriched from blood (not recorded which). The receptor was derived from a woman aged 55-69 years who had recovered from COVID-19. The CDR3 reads CASSQNRGRSSPLHF. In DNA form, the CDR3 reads TGTGCCAGCAGCCAAAACAGGGGGCGTTCTTCACCCCTCCACTTT. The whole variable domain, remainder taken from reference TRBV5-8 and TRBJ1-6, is EAGVTQSPTHLIKTRGQQATLRCSPISGHTSVYWYQQALGLGLQFLLWYDEGEERNRGNFPPRFSGRQFPNYSSELNVNALELEDSALYLCASSQNRGRSSPLHFGNGTRLTVT.